This TCR beta chain comes out of a study of T cell responses to AZD1222 COVID-19 vaccine. Overall study results and limits: Every sample of the repertoires postdated the peak T cell response. Spike as a whole was targeted by vaccine-associated CD4 TCRs, dominant at 160-218 and 743-854. Clonal diversity was possibly underestimated; the donors were predominantly white British and more often female.

V dropped 1 base and J dropped 6 bases, with 13 bases sitting between them. Per the germline V gene, CDR1 is SGHTA and CDR2 is FQGNSA. This CDR3 has 16 amino acids. The repertoire was sequenced with immunoSEQ multiplex PCR; TCRdb's copy has only in-frame clones and lacks some. Here the sample spans about 140,000 clones, about 93% being singletons. To note about this clone: Its antigen remains unidentified.

Specimen: peripheral blood, collected 28 days after the second AZD1222 dose. The rearrangement joins TRBV7-2 to TRBJ1-6, with D uncertain. This receptor was identified in an adult who received the AZD1222 COVID-19 vaccine. This chain's CDR3 is CASSLGTLYVNSPLHF. CDR3 DNA: TGTGCCAGCAGCTTAGGGACCCTGTATGTTAATTCACCCCTCCACTTT. Filled out from reference TRBV7-2 and TRBJ1-6, the complete variable domain reads GAGVSQSPSNKVTEKGKDVELRCDPISGHTALYWYRQSLGQGLEFLIYFQGNSAPDKSGLPSDRFSAERTGGSVSTLTIQRTQQEDSAVYLCASSLGTLYVNSPLHFGNGTRLTVT.